Sequencing of this T cell receptor beta chain was carried out in a study of T-cell reconstitution after alpha-beta-depleted transplantation in children. Library preparation (for TCRbeta) was performed with unique molecular identifiers. MiXCR, run by TCRdb on the PCR reads, gives a single entry per CDR3 protein. The sample records some 530,000 distinct CDR3 sequences, around 13% being singletons. There are a few counts of this clonotype. This specimen was PBMCs from the stem cell graft donor, taken from the stem cell graft. The origin of this receptor is a human donor who donated a stem cell graft to a child with combined immunodeficiency.

CDR3 sequence (DNA): TGTGCCAGCAGTTTTAGCATCCAGGCTGAAAAACTGTTTTTT. Its protein product is CASSFSIQAEKLFF. The chain links TRBV12-3 or TRBV12-4 to TRBJ1-4; no reliable D call. Trimming took 3 bases from V and 7 from J, leaving 12 bases between them. The CDR3 covers 14 residues.